These 8 T cell receptor beta chains were all obtained from the same sample, sequenced in a study of cytomegalovirus exposure and HLA in healthy donors. In the PCR, 60 Vbeta and 13 Jbeta primers were used. Generated by immunoSEQ multiplex PCR, the TCRdb table keeps only in-frame clones and is missing some. The table has around 93,000 clones, roughly 60% seen once; the top ten hold 5.5% to 6%. Sample: PBMCs. All receptors come from a boy aged 5-17 years in good health and CMV-seropositive.

The CDR3 loop is CASSTPTGSYNSPLHF. CDR3 DNA sequence: TGTGCCAGTAGTACCCCTACAGGGTCCTATAATTCACCCCTCCACTTT. The chain recombines TRBV19 with TRBJ1-6; D might be TRBD1 (6 bases). In germline, CDR1 is LNHDA, CDR2 SQIVND (reference sequence). V dropped 4 bases and J dropped 1 base, with 11 bases sitting between them. This CDR3 contains 16 residues.

DNA of the CDR3: TGTGCCAGCAGCCCCCTAGGAGGGACAGGGGTTACCCCCACAGATACGCAGTATTTT. Encoded protein: CASSPLGGTGVTPTDTQYF. This chain uses TRBV7-6 with TRBJ2-3, with 10 bases matching TRBD1. CDR3 length: 19 amino acids. The V and J ends lost 5 bases and 2 bases, in that order; junction bases with no gene match: 16. The germline CDR1 and CDR2 sequences are SGHVS and FNYEAQ.

The chain links TRBV2 to TRBJ1-5, with TRBD1 matching 8 bases. This CDR3 is built from 14 residues. V gave up 4 bases and J gave up 6 bases; unmatched junction bases: 5. Germline V CDR1 and CDR2: SNHLY, FYNNEI. The CDR3 loop is CASSAHTGGQPQHF. DNA for the CDR3: TGTGCCAGCAGTGCCCACACAGGGGGTCAGCCCCAGCATTTT.

The chain couples TRBV5-4 to TRBJ1-1; 8 positions agree with TRBD1. The germline V gene encodes CDR1 SGHNT and CDR2 YYREEE (reference sequence). The CDR3 loop spans 14 amino acids. Trimming at V came to 4 bases and at J to 7 bases, leaving 9 bases not matched to a gene. The DNA of the CDR3 is TGTGCCAGCAGCCTTCGGACAGGGAAGTGTGAAGCTTTCTTT. Its protein product is CASSLRTGKCEAFF.

The gene calls are TRBV27 and TRBJ2-7, with a possible D match to TRBD1 (6 bases). The V gene's germline CDR1 is MNHEY and CDR2 SMNVEV (reference sequence). Trimming stripped 8 bases from V and 0 bases from J, with 11 bases between. This CDR3 is 13 amino acids long. In nucleotides, the CDR3 is TGTGCCAGCGCCCCGGGACACTCCTACGAGCAGTACTTC. Translation: CASAPGHSYEQYF.

This clone came up once. The rearrangement links TRBV29-1 to TRBJ2-2, with TRBD2 matching 10 bases. The germline gives CDR1 SQVTM, CDR2 ANQGSEA. The J segment lost 3 bases and the V segment lost 4 bases, leaving 5 bases of the junction unmatched. CDR3 length: 15 amino acids. In nucleotides, the CDR3 is TGCAGCGTTGGGGAGCGGGGGGGAGACACCGGGGAGCTGTTTTTT. This gives the protein CSVGERGGDTGELFF.

The chain links TRBV19 to TRBJ1-1, with 9 bases lining up with TRBD1. Losses at the gene ends were 5 bases for V and 3 bases for J; bases not matched to a gene: 4. The CDR3 has 14 residues. CDR1 is LNHDA and CDR2 is SQIVND in the germline V gene (reference sequence). CDR3 coding DNA: TGTGCCAGTAGTGTCGACAGGGGGGACACTGAAGCTTTCTTT. It is translated as CASSVDRGDTEAFF.

V gene TRBV9 combines with J gene TRBJ2-5; 11 nucleotides agree with TRBD2. From germline, CDR1 is SGDLS and CDR2 YYNGEE. The CDR3 length is 14 residues. V dropped 3 bases and J dropped 4; count of bases not matched to a gene: 2. CDR3 nucleotide sequence: TGTGCCAGCAGCGGTAGCGGGGGGGGAGAGACCCAGTACTTC. Translation: CASSGSGGGETQYF.